This T cell receptor beta chain was recorded in a study of shared clonotypes between healthy human individuals. Findings and limits, study-wide: Among donors, sharing of clonotypes was expected to be affected by sequencing depth.

As concerns this clone: Antigen specificity is unknown.

Sequencing used immunoSEQ multiplex PCR; TCRdb keeps in-frame clones, though not all of them. The repertoire has around 2.5 million clones, approximately 93% of them found once; the top ten carry about 0.38%. The V gene's germline CDR1 is MNHEY and CDR2 SVGAGI. This CDR3 region has 11 residues. The V and J ends lost 5 bases and 7 bases respectively, with 5 bases between them. This chain connects TRBV6-5 to TRBJ1-4; no clear D gene. Sequences were obtained from naive CD4+ T cells from PBMCs. As to subset: CD45RA+ positively selected. The TCR comes from a man aged 18 to 29 in good health. Some clones in this sample may be carry-over from other donors' samples. The CDR3 sequence: CASSPREKLFF. CDR3 bases: TGTGCCAGCAGTCCCCGTGAAAAACTGTTTTTT.